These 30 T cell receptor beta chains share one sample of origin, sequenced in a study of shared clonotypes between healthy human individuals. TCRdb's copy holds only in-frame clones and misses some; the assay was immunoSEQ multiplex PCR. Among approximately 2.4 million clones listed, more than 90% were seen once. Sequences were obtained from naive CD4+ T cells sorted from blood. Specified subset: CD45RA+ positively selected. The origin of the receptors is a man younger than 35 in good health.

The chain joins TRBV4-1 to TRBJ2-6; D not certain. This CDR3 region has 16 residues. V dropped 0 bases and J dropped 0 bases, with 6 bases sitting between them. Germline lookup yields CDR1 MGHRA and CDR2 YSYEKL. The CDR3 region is CASSQEYDSGANVLTF. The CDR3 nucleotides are TGCGCCAGCAGCCAAGAGTACGACTCTGGGGCCAACGTCCTGACTTTC.

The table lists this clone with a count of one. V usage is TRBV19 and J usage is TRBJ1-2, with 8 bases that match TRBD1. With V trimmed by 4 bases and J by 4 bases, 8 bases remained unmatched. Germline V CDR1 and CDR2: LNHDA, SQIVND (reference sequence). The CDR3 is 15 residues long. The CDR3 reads CASSTTGTGGYGYTF. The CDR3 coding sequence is TGTGCCAGTAGTACAACCGGGACAGGCGGCTATGGCTACACCTTC.

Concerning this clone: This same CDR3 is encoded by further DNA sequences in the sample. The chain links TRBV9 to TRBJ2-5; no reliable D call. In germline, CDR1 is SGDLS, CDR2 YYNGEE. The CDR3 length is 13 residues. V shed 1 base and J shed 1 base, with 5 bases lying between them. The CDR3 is CASSVSSQETQYF. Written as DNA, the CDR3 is TGTGCCAGCAGCGTATCGTCCCAAGAGACCCAGTACTTC.

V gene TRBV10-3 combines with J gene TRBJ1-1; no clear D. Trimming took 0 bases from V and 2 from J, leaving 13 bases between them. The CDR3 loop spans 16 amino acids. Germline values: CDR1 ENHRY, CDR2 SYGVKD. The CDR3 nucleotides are TGTGCCATCAGTGAGTCAAAGGGAAGAGGTAACACTGAAGCTTTCTTT. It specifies CAISESKGRGNTEAFF.

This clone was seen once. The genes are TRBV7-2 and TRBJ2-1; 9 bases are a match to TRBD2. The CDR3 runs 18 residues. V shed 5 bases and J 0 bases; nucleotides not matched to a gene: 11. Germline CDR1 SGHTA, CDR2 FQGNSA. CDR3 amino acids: CASSRQWLAGSSYNEQFF. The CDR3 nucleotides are TGTGCCAGCAGCCGCCAGTGGCTAGCGGGAAGCTCCTACAATGAGCAGTTCTTC.

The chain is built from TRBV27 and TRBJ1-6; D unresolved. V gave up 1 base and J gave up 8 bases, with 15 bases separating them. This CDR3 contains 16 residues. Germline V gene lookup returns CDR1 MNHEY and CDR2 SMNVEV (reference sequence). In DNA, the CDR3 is TGTGCCAGCAGTTTATTGCTGCAGTCTGGGGATTCACCCCTCCACTTT. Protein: CASSLLLQSGDSPLHF.

CDR3 in DNA: TGTGCCAGCAGCTTCGACAGGGCTGAAGCTTTCTTT. Its translation: CASSFDRAEAFF. This chain joins TRBV11-2 and TRBJ1-1, with 7 bases aligning to TRBD1. The CDR3 is made up of 12 amino acids. The V and J ends lost 3 bases and 6 bases, in that order; junction bases with no gene match: 1. Germline CDR1 reads SGHAT; CDR2 reads FQNNGV.

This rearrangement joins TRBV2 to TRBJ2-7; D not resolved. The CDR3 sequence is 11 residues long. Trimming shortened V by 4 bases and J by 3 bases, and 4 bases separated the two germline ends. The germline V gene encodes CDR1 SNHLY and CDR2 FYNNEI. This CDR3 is CASSANYEQYF. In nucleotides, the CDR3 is TGTGCCAGCAGTGCCAACTACGAGCAGTACTTC. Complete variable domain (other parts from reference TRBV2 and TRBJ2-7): EPEVTQTPSHQVTQMGQEVILRCVPISNHLYFYWYRQILGQKVEFLVSFYNNEISEKSEIFDDQFSVERPDGSNFTLKIRSTKLEDSAMYFCASSANYEQYFGPGTRLTVT.

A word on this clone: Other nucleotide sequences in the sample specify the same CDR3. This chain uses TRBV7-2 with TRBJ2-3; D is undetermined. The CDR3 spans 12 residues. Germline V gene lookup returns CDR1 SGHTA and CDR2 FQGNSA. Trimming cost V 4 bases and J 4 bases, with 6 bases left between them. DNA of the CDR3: TGTGCCAGCAGCTCATTGTCAGATACGCAGTATTTT. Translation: CASSSLSDTQYF.

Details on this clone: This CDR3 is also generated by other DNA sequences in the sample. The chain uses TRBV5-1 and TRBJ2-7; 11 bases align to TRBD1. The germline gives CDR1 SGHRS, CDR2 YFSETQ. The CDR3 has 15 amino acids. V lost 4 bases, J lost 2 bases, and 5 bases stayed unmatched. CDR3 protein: CASSLGTGGTYEQYF. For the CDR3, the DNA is TGCGCCAGCAGCCTAGGGACAGGGGGAACCTACGAGCAGTACTTC.

The CDR3 sequence is CASSYVGGGLSYEQYF. CDR3 DNA sequence: TGTGCCAGCAGCTATGTCGGCGGGGGATTGTCCTACGAGCAGTACTTC. The chain couples TRBV7-9 to TRBJ2-7; 7 bases are shared with TRBD2. Germline V gene data show CDR1 as SEHNR and CDR2 as FQNEAQ (reference sequence). V was clipped by 4 bases and J by 1 base; unmatched bases: 10. This CDR3 contains 16 residues.

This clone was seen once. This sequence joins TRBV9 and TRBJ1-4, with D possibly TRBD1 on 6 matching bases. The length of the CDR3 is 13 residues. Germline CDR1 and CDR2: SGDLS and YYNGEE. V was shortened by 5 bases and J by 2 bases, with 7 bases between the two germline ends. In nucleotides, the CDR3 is TGTGCCAGCAGTGGACAGACTAATGAAAAACTGTTTTTT. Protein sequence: CASSGQTNEKLFF.

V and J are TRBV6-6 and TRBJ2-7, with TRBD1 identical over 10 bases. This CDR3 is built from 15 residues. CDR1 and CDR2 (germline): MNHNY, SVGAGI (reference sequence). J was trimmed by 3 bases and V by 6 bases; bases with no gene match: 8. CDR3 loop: CASRAPGQGDYEQYF. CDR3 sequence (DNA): TGTGCCAGCAGGGCCCCCGGACAGGGGGACTACGAGCAGTACTTC.

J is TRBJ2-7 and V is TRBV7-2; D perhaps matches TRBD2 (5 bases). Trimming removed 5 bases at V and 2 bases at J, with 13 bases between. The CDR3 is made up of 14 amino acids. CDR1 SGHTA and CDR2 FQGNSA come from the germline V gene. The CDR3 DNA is TGTGCCAGCAGCGTAGGAGGATTCACCTACGAGCAGTACTTC. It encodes CASSVGGFTYEQYF.

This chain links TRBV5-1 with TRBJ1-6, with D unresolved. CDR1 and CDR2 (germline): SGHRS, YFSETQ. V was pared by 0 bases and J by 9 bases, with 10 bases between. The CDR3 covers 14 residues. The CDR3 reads CASSLAPYGSPLHF. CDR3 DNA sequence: TGCGCCAGCAGCTTGGCTCCCTACGGTTCACCCCTCCACTTT.

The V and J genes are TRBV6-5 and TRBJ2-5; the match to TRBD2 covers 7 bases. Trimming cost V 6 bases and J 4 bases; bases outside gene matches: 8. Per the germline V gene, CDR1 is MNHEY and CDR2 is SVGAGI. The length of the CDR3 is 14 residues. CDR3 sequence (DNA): TGTGCCAGCAGATCCACGGGGGGACGAGAGACCCAGTACTTC. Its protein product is CASRSTGGRETQYF.

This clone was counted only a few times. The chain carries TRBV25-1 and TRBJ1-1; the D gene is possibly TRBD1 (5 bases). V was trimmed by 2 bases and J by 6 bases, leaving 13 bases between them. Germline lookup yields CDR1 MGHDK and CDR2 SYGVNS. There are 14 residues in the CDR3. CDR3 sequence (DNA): TGTGCCAGCAGTGAACGGGGACCAGTCCCTGAAGCTTTCTTT. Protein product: CASSERGPVPEAFF.

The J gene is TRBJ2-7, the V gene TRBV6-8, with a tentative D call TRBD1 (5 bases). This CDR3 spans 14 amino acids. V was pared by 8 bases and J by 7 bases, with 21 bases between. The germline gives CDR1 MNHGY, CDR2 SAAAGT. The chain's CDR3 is CASGRRQSLWEQYF. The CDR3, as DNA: TGTGCCAGCGGTAGAAGACAGAGCCTCTGGGAGCAGTACTTC.

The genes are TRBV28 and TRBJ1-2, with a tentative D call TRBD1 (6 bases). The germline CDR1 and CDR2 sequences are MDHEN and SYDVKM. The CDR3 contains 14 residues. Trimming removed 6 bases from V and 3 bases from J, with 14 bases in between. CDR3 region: CASSQDRSYYGYTF. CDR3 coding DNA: TGTGCCAGCAGCCAAGACAGGTCGTACTATGGCTACACCTTC.

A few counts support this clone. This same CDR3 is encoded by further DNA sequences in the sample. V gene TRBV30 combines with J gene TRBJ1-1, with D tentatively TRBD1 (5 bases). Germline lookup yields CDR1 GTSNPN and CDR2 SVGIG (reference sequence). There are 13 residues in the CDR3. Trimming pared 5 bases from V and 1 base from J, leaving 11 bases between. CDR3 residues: CAWSTGGNTEAFF. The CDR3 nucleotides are TGTGCCTGGTCTACAGGTGGGAACACTGAAGCTTTCTTT.

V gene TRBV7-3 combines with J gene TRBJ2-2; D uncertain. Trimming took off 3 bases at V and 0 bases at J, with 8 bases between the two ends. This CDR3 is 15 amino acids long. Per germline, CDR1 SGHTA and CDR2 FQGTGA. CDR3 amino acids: CASSLDPTNTGELFF. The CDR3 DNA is TGTGCCAGCAGCTTGGATCCTACGAACACCGGGGAGCTGTTTTTT.

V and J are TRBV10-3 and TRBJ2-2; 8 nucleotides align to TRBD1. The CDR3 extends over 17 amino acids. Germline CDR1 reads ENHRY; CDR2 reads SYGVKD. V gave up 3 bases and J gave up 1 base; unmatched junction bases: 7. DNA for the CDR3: TGTGCCATCAGTGACACCTCCGGGACAGGGAACACCGGGGAGCTGTTTTTT. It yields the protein CAISDTSGTGNTGELFF.

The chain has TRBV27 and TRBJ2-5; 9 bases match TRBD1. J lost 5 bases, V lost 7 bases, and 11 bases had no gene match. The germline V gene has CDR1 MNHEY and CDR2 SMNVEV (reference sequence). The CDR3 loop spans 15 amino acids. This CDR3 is CASKGGTGSYETQYF. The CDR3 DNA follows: TGTGCCAGCAAGGGGGGGACAGGGAGCTACGAGACCCAGTACTTC.

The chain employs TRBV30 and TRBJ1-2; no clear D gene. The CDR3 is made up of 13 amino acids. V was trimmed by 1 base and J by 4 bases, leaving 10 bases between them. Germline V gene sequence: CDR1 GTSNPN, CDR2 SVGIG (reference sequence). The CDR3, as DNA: TGTGCCTGGAGTGAGAAACGGCTCTATGGCTACACCTTC. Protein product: CAWSEKRLYGYTF.

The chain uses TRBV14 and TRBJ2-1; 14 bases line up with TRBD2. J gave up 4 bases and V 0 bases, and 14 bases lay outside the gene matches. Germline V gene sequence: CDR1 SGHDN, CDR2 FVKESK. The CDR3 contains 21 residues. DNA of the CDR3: TGTGCCAGCAGCCAAGATAAGGGACTAGCGGGAGTATTGTTTGGGTACAATGAGCAGTTCTTC. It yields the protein CASSQDKGLAGVLFGYNEQFF. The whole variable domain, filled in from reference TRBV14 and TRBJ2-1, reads EAGVTQFPSHSVIEKGQTVTLRCDPISGHDNLYWYRRVMGKEIKFLLHFVKESKQDESGMPNNRFLAERTGGTYSTLKVQPAELEDSGVYFCASSQDKGLAGVLFGYNEQFFGPGTRLTVL.

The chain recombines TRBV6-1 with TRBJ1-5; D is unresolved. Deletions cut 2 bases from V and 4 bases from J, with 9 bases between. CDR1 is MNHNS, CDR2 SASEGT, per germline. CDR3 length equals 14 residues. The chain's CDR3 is CASSESGVNQPQHF. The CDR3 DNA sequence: TGTGCCAGCAGTGAAAGCGGAGTTAATCAGCCCCAGCATTTT.

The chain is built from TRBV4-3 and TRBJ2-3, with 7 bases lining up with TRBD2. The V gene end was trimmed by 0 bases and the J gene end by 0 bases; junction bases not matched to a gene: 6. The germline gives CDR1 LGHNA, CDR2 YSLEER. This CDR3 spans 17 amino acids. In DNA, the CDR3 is TGCGCCAGCAGCCAAGATCTTGCTAGCGGAAGCACAGATACGCAGTATTTT. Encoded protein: CASSQDLASGSTDTQYF.

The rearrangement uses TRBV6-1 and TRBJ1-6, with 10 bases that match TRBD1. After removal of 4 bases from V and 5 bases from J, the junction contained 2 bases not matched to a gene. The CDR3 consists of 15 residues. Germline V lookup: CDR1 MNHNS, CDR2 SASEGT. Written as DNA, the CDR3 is TGTGCCAGCAGTGCCGGGACAGGGGATAATTCACCCCTCCACTTT. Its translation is CASSAGTGDNSPLHF.

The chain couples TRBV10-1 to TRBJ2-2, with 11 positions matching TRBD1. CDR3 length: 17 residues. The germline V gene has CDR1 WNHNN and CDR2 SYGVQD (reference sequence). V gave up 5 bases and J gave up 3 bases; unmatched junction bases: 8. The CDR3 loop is CASSLTGTGGHTGELFF. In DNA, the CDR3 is TGCGCCAGCAGTTTAACCGGGACAGGGGGACACACCGGGGAGCTGTTTTTT.

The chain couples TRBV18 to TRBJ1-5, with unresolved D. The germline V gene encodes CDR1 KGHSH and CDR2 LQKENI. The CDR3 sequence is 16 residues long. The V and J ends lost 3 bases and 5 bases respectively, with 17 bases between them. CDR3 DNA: TGTGCCAGCTCACCCCCACTTACTCGGGGTTATCAGCCCCAGCATTTT. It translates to CASSPPLTRGYQPQHF.